This T cell receptor (beta chain) was captured in a study of T-cell reconstitution after alpha-beta-depleted transplantation in children. This sample's TCRbeta library carried unique molecular identifier barcodes. TCRdb fed the PCR reads into MiXCR, producing one record per CDR3 protein. The table records around 670,000 distinct CDR3 sequences, less than 15% of them present only once. General study points: Some patients showed high day-60 TCRbeta diversity, which derived from surviving recipient T cells and thymic progenitors. Expanded graft clones numbering several hundred reportedly gave rise to alpha-beta T cells about two months after transplant. Diversity and T-cell counts at one year after transplant derived mostly from new T cells.

Comments on this clonotype: Its specificity is not known.

CDR1 is SGHRS, CDR2 YFSETQ, per germline. There are 13 residues in the CDR3. Trimming pared 4 bases from V and 4 bases from J, leaving 11 bases between. This TCR was sampled from a girl aged 2 to 10 with congenital amegakaryocytic thrombocytopenia, due to receive a stem cell transplant. Specimen: PBMCs, collected before TCRalphabeta/CD19-depleted stem cell transplant. The chain carries TRBV5-1 and TRBJ2-5; TRBD1 or TRBD2 may be the D gene (6 bases each). The CDR3 sequence: CASSDRRGETQYF. The CDR3 DNA reads as TGCGCCAGCAGCGACAGGCGGGGAGAGACCCAGTACTTC. The variable domain in full, with the rest retrieved from reference TRBV5-1 and TRBJ2-5, is KAGVTQTPRYLIKTRGQQVTLSCSPISGHRSVSWYQQTPGQGLQFLFEYFSETQRNKGNFPGRFSGRQFSNSRSEMNVSTLELGDSALYLCASSDRRGETQYFGPGTRLLVL.